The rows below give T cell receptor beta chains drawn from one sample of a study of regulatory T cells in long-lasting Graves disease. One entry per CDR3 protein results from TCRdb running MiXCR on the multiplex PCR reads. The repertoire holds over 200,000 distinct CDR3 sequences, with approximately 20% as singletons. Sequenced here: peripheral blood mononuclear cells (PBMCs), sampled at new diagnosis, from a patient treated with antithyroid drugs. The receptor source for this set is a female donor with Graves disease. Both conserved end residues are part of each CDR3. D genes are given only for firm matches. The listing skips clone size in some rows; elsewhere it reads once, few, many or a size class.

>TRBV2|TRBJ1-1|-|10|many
CASSGTEAFF
TGTGCCAGCAGTGGCACTGAAGCTTTCTTT
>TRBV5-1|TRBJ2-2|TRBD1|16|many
CASSPDRGLNTGELFF
TGCGCCAGCAGCCCCGACAGGGGCCTGAACACCGGGGAGCTGTTTTTT
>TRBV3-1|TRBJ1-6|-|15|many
CASSQGSRKDSPLHF
TGTGCCAGCAGCCAAGGTTCCCGAAAGGATTCACCCCTCCACTTT
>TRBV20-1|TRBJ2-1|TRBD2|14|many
CSAAGTSGYNEQFF
TGCAGTGCCGCCGGGACTAGCGGCTACAATGAGCAGTTCTTC
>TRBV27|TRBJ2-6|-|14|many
CASTRDLGANVLTF
TGTGCCAGCACCAGGGACTTGGGGGCCAACGTCCTGACTTTC
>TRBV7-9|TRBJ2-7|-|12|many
CASSLGPTSSNF
TGTGCCAGCAGCTTGGGACCGACATCCAGTAACTTC
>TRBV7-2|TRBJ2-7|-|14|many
CASSFGGMTYEQYF
TGTGCCAGCAGCTTCGGCGGGATGACCTACGAGCAGTACTTC
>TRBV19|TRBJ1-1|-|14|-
CASSIDAGSTEAFF
TGTGCCAGTAGTATAGATGCGGGAAGCACTGAAGCTTTCTTT
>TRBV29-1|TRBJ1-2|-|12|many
CSVVQDSYGYTF
TGCAGCGTTGTTCAGGACAGCTATGGCTACACCTTC
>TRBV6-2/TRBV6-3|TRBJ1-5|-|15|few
CASSWRTNPYQPQHF
TGTGCCAGCAGTTGGCGGACAAATCCTTATCAGCCCCAGCATTTT
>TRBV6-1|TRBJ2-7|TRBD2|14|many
CASSQGLAGYEQYF
TGTGCCAGCAGCCAGGGACTAGCGGGCTACGAGCAGTACTTC
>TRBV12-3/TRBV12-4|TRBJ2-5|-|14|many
CASSTGTLGRTQYF
TGTGCCAGCAGCACCGGGACCCTCGGAAGGACCCAGTACTTC
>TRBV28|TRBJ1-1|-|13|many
CASSLRDTTEAFF
TGTGCCAGCAGTTTGCGGGATACCACTGAAGCTTTCTTT
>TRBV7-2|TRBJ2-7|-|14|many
CASSPRTGSYEQYF
TGTGCCAGCAGCCCCCGGACTGGGAGTTACGAGCAGTACTTC
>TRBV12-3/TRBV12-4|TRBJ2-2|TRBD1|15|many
CASRVQGARTGELFF
TGTGCCAGCAGAGTACAGGGGGCGCGGACCGGGGAGCTGTTTTTT
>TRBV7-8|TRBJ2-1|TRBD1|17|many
CTSSLGTGTGAYNEQFF
TGTACCAGCAGCTTAGGTACCGGGACAGGGGCCTACAATGAGCAGTTCTTC
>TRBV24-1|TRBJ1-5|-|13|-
CVTSEPGAQPQHF
TGTGTCACCAGTGAACCAGGGGCTCAGCCCCAGCATTTT
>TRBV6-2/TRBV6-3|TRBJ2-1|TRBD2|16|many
CASSQSIAGPYNEQFF
TGTGCCAGCAGTCAGTCAATAGCGGGACCCTACAATGAGCAGTTCTTC
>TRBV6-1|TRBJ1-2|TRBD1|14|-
CASNNPGQGYGYTF
TGTGCCAGCAACAACCCGGGACAGGGGTATGGCTACACCTTC
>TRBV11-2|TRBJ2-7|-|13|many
CASSHRGSYEQYF
TGTGCCAGCAGCCACCGGGGTTCCTACGAGCAGTACTTC
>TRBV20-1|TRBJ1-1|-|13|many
CSARRQLNTEAFF
TGCAGTGCTAGAAGACAGCTGAACACTGAAGCTTTCTTT
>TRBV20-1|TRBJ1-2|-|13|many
CSAPMMGAGGYTF
TGCAGTGCCCCTATGATGGGGGCGGGCGGCTACACCTTC
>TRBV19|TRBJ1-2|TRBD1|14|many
CASSTPRDRAGYTF
TGTGCCAGTAGTACCCCTAGGGACAGGGCCGGCTACACCTTC
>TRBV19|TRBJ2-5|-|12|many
CASSFNQETQYF
TGTGCCAGTAGTTTTAACCAAGAGACCCAGTACTTC
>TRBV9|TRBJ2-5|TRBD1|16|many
CASSVGTGKGQETQYF
TGTGCCAGCAGCGTAGGGACAGGGAAGGGTCAAGAGACCCAGTACTTC
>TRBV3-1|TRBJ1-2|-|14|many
CASSQGGANYGYTF
TGTGCCAGCAGCCAAGGGGGTGCTAACTATGGCTACACCTTC
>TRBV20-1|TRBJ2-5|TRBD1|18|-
CSARDPGQGKRGQETQYF
TGCAGTGCTAGAGACCCGGGACAGGGGAAAAGGGGTCAAGAGACCCAGTACTTC
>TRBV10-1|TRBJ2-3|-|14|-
CASSEWTPADTQYF
TGCGCCAGCAGTGAGTGGACCCCCGCGGATACGCAGTATTTT
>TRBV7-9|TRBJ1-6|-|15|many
CASSFHRVRVSPLHF
TGTGCCAGCAGCTTTCACAGGGTCCGAGTCTCACCCCTCCACTTT
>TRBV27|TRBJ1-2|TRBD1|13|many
CASSPDRGHGYTF
TGTGCCAGCAGTCCGGACAGGGGCCATGGCTACACCTTC
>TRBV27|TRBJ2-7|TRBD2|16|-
CASSPLAGGAGYEQYF
TGTGCCAGCAGCCCACTAGCGGGAGGCGCCGGGTACGAGCAGTACTTC
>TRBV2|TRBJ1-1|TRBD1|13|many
CAGWDRENTEAFF
TGTGCCGGTTGGGACAGGGAGAACACTGAAGCTTTCTTT
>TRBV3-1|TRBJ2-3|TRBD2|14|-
CASSPGTSGTTQYF
TGTGCCAGCAGCCCGGGGACTAGCGGGACCACGCAGTATTTT
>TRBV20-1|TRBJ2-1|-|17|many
CSARDSLKGQSYNEQFF
TGCAGTGCTAGAGATTCCCTGAAGGGGCAGTCCTACAATGAGCAGTTCTTC
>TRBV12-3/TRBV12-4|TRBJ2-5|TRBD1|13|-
CASTGTGGETQYF
TGTGCCAGCACCGGGACAGGGGGCGAGACCCAGTACTTC
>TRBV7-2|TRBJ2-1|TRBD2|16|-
CASSSGLAGSYNEQFF
TGTGCCAGCAGCTCCGGACTAGCGGGATCTTACAATGAGCAGTTCTTC
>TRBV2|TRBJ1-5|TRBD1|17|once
CASSFRIGQGMAQPQHF
TGTGCCAGCAGTTTCAGGATCGGACAGGGGATGGCGCAGCCCCAGCATTTT
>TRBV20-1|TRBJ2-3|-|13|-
CSASNSATDTQYF
TGCAGTGCTAGCAATAGCGCCACAGATACGCAGTATTTT
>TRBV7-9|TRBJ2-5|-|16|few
CASSLIGPAKKETQYF
TGTGCCAGCAGCTTAATCGGCCCCGCGAAAAAGGAGACCCAGTACTTC
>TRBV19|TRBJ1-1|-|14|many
CASSSRQWGPEAFF
TGTGCCAGTAGTTCACGACAATGGGGCCCTGAAGCTTTCTTT
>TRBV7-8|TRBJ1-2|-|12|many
CASSYTNAGYTF
TGTGCCAGCAGCTATACGAACGCGGGCTACACCTTC
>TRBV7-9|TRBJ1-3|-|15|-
CASEGGLSYGNTIYF
TGTGCCAGCGAGGGAGGGTTGTCTTATGGAAACACCATATATTTT
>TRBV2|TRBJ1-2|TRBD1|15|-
CASSERARGGYGYTF
TGTGCCAGCAGTGAGAGGGCCAGGGGGGGCTATGGCTACACCTTC
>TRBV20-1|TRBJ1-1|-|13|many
CSAPRGGYGEAFF
TGCAGTGCCCCGAGGGGGGGATATGGTGAAGCTTTCTTT
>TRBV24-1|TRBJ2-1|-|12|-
CATSELEGEQFF
TGTGCCACCAGTGAACTAGAAGGGGAGCAGTTCTTC
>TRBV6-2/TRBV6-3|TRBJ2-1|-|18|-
CASSYPRVVEESYNEQFF
TGTGCCAGCAGTTACCCCCGAGTCGTCGAGGAATCCTACAATGAGCAGTTCTTC
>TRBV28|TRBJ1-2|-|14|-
CASSYLSFPQGYTF
TGTGCCAGCAGTTATCTTTCTTTCCCTCAAGGCTACACCTTC
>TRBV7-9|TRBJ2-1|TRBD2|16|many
CASNFGAGGPLDEQFF
TGTGCCAGCAACTTTGGCGCGGGAGGGCCATTGGATGAGCAGTTCTTC
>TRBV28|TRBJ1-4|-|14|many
CASSMSSTGEKLFF
TGTGCCAGCAGTATGAGTTCAACTGGTGAAAAACTGTTTTTT
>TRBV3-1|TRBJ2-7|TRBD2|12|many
CASWEGSGEQYF
TGTGCCAGTTGGGAGGGGTCGGGGGAGCAGTACTTC
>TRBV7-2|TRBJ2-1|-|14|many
CASSRTHPGYEQFF
TGTGCCAGCAGCCGGACCCACCCGGGGTATGAGCAGTTCTTC
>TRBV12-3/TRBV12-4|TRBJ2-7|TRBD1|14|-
CASSRGGTGDEQYF
TGTGCCAGCAGTAGGGGAGGGACAGGGGACGAGCAGTACTTC
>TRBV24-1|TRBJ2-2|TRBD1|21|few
CATSDSPGTGGLTPNTGELFF
TGTGCCACCAGTGATTCACCCGGGACAGGGGGCTTAACACCGAACACCGGGGAGCTGTTTTTT
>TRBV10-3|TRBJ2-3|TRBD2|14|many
CATGTSGDSDTQYF
TGTGCCACGGGGACTAGCGGGGACTCAGATACGCAGTATTTT
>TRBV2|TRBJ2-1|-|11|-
CASTDNNEQFF
TGTGCCAGCACCGACAACAATGAGCAGTTCTTC
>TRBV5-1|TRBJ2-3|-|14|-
CASSFLASTDTQYF
TGCGCCAGCAGCTTTCTAGCTAGCACAGATACGCAGTATTTT
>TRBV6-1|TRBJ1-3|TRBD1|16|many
CASSVTGGASGNTIYF
TGTGCCAGCAGCGTAACAGGGGGCGCATCTGGAAACACCATATATTTT
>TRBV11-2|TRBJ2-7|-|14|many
CASSLWGVGVEQYF
TGTGCCAGCAGCTTATGGGGGGTGGGGGTCGAGCAGTACTTC
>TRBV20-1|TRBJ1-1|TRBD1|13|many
CSARDRGGAEAFF
TGCAGTGCTAGGGACAGGGGAGGGGCTGAAGCTTTCTTT
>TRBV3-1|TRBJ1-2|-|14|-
CASSRPPPPFGYTF
TGTGCCAGCAGCCGCCCCCCCCCTCCCTTCGGCTACACCTTC